The 16 T cell receptor beta chains below were found in one sample sequenced in a study of blood T cell repertoires in COVID-19. Sequencing was performed with immunoSEQ multiplex PCR; in TCRdb, only in-frame clones are kept and a portion is missing. The table shows 150,000 or so clones, with over 70% occurring only once. Sequenced material: PBMCs or T cells enriched from blood (not recorded which). Receptors were obtained from a man in his 70s who had been exposed to COVID-19.

The V gene is TRBV10-1, the J gene TRBJ2-7; the match to TRBD2 covers 9 bases. J lost 3 bases, V lost 3 bases, and 6 bases had no gene match. The CDR3 is 15 residues long. Germline CDR1 reads WNHNN; CDR2 reads SYGVQD (reference sequence). The CDR3: CASSDTSGSHYEQYF. In nucleotides, the CDR3 is TGCGCCAGCAGTGACACTAGCGGGTCCCACTACGAGCAGTACTTC.

V and J are TRBV29-1 and TRBJ2-7, with D possibly being TRBD1 (6 bases). Trimming stripped 4 bases from V and 1 base from J, with 8 bases between. The CDR3 is 12 amino acids. Germline V lookup: CDR1 SQVTM, CDR2 ANQGSEA. The CDR3 region has the DNA TGCAGCGTTGCACAGGGATCCTACGAGCAGTACTTC. It yields the protein CSVAQGSYEQYF.

The gene calls are TRBV9 and TRBJ2-5, with 8 bases that match TRBD2. The CDR3 has 14 residues. The ends lost 7 bases at V and 3 bases at J; junction bases unmatched: 8. Germline V gene data show CDR1 as SGDLS and CDR2 as YYNGEE. CDR3 nucleotides: TGTGCCAGCGGAACGGGGGGGCTTGAAGAGACCCAGTACTTC. Residues: CASGTGGLEETQYF.

The chain carries TRBV29-1 and TRBJ2-5; 8 positions match TRBD2. Trimming at V came to 4 bases and at J to 4 bases, leaving 8 bases not matched to a gene. The CDR3 is 14 residues long. The V gene's germline CDR1 is SQVTM and CDR2 ANQGSEA. The CDR3 nucleotides are TGCAGCGTTGGCGGGGGGCCCTTGTCAGAGACCCAGTACTTC. Its protein product is CSVGGGPLSETQYF.

This clone was recorded once. V gene TRBV5-1 combines with J gene TRBJ2-7, with D perhaps matching TRBD2 (5 bases). Trimming took 4 bases from V and 10 from J, leaving 15 bases between them. CDR1 and CDR2 (germline): SGHRS, YFSETQ. CDR3 length equals 12 residues. In nucleotides, the CDR3 is TGCGCCAGCAGCGCGGAGGACGTTCTTCAGTACTTC. It codes for CASSAEDVLQYF.

The chain recombines TRBV6-2 or TRBV6-3 with TRBJ2-1, with 10 bases identical to TRBD2. The V and J ends lost 6 bases and 8 bases, in that order; junction bases with no gene match: 7. The CDR3 runs 14 residues. Germline V gene data show CDR1 as MNHEY and CDR2 as SVGEGT. As DNA, the CDR3 is TGTGCCAGCAGGCCTAGCGGGAGAAACGATGAGCAGTTCTTC. It encodes CASRPSGRNDEQFF.

This chain uses TRBV19 with TRBJ1-2; unclear D gene. Germline CDR1 and CDR2: LNHDA and SQIVND (reference sequence). Trimming removed 5 bases at V and 0 bases at J, with 13 bases between. The CDR3 spans 15 residues. The CDR3 DNA is TGTGCCAGTAGTCGCTCAATTCTAGCTAACTATGGCTACACCTTC. Its protein is CASSRSILANYGYTF.

The V gene is TRBV7-2, the J gene TRBJ1-5; 8 nucleotides agree with TRBD1. The V and J ends lost 2 bases and 5 bases, in that order; junction bases with no gene match: 5. Germline V gene data show CDR1 as SGHTA and CDR2 as FQGNSA. The CDR3 length is 15 residues. This CDR3 reads CASSLRTGQYQPQHF. DNA of the CDR3: TGTGCCAGCAGCTTAAGGACAGGGCAGTATCAGCCCCAGCATTTT.

This rearrangement joins TRBV5-6 to TRBJ2-3; D possibly corresponds to TRBD2 (5 bases). V lost 2 bases, J lost 2 bases, and 9 bases lay in between. CDR3 size: 14 residues. From germline, CDR1 is SGHDT and CDR2 YYEEEE. CDR3 sequence (DNA): TGTGCCAGCAGCTTACTAGGCCCCACAGATACGCAGTATTTT. Encoded protein: CASSLLGPTDTQYF.

The chain employs TRBV25-1 and TRBJ2-5; maybe TRBD2 (6 bases). Looked up from germline, CDR1 is MGHDK and CDR2 is SYGVNS. The CDR3 contains 16 residues. The ends were cut back, 7 bases at V and 3 bases at J, with 21 bases in the middle. The CDR3 DNA reads as TGTGCCAGCATCGTGCTTCGGATCGGGACTGAAGAGACCCAGTACTTC. Translation: CASIVLRIGTEETQYF.

The J gene is TRBJ1-5, the V gene TRBV30; D is perhaps TRBD1 (6 bases). CDR3 length: 15 residues. CDR1 GTSNPN and CDR2 SVGIG come from the germline V gene (reference sequence). The V gene lost 3 bases and the J gene lost 9 bases, with 21 bases spanning the gap. As DNA, the CDR3 is TGTGCCTGGAGCGTGGCCGGGAACAGGGTGAGGCCCCAGCATTTT. The encoded protein is CAWSVAGNRVRPQHF.

To note about this clone: The junction does not match germline at one end; this may be a read error. The chain employs TRBV3-1 (or the pseudogene TRBV3-2) and TRBJ1-2, with D tentatively TRBD1 (5 bases). Germline CDR1 LGHDT, CDR2 YNNKEL (reference sequence). The CDR3 consists of 15 residues. CDR3 coding DNA: TGTGCCAGCAGCCAAGATCTGGCCTCTGGGGGGAGTTTGGCCTTC. This sequence encodes CASSQDLASGGSLAF.

V is TRBV6-5 and J is TRBJ1-2; no definite D call. Germline V gene data show CDR1 as MNHEY and CDR2 as SVGAGI. V lost 5 bases, J lost 5 bases, and 6 bases lay in between. This CDR3 has 11 amino acids. The CDR3 spells CASSSGYGYTF. CDR3 nucleotides: TGTGCCAGCAGTAGCGGTTATGGCTACACCTTC.

This clone was seen just once. This rearrangement joins TRBV5-1 to TRBJ2-6; 8 bases are shared with TRBD2. The V segment lost 0 bases and the J segment 0 bases; nucleotides outside the gene matches: 5. Germline CDR1 and CDR2: SGHRS and YFSETQ. The CDR3 contains 18 residues. CDR3 amino acids: CASSLGIAGYSGANVLTF. The CDR3 bases are TGCGCCAGCAGCTTGGGGATAGCGGGGTACTCTGGGGCCAACGTCCTGACTTTC.

The chain links TRBV19 to TRBJ1-5, with D possibly being TRBD1 (6 bases). The CDR3 is made up of 15 amino acids. Looked up from germline, CDR1 is LNHDA and CDR2 is SQIVND (reference sequence). Trimming shortened V by 3 bases and J by 5 bases, and 14 bases separated the two germline ends. CDR3 bases: TGTGCCAGTAGTATGGGTCAGGGGTTCGATCAGCCCCAGCATTTT. Translation: CASSMGQGFDQPQHF.

The V call is TRBV6-2 or TRBV6-3, the J call TRBJ1-3, with 8 bases lining up with TRBD1. V was clipped by 2 bases and J by 0 bases; unmatched bases: 3. Germline lookup yields CDR1 MNHEY and CDR2 SVGEGT. The CDR3 extends over 16 amino acids. The chain's CDR3 is CASSYGTGISGNTIYF. The CDR3 DNA reads TGTGCCAGCAGTTACGGGACAGGAATCTCTGGAAACACCATATATTTT.